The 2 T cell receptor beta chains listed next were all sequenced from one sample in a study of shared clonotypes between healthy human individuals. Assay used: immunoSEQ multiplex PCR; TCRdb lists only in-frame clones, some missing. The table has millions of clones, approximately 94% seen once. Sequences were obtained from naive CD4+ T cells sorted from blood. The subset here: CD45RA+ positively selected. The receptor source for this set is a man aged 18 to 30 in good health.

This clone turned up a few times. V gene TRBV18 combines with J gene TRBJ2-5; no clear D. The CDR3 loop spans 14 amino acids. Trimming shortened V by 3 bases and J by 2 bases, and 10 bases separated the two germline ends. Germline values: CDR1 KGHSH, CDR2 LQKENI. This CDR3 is CASSPGTEQETQYF. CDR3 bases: TGTGCCAGCTCACCCGGAACAGAACAAGAGACCCAGTACTTC.

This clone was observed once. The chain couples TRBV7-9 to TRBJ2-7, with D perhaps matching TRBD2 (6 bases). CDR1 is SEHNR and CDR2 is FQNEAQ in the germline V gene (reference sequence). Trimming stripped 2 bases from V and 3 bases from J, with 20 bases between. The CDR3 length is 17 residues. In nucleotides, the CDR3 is TGTGCCAGCAGCTTATTGGGCCCCAAGCGGGCCCACTACGAGCAGTACTTC. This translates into CASSLLGPKRAHYEQYF.